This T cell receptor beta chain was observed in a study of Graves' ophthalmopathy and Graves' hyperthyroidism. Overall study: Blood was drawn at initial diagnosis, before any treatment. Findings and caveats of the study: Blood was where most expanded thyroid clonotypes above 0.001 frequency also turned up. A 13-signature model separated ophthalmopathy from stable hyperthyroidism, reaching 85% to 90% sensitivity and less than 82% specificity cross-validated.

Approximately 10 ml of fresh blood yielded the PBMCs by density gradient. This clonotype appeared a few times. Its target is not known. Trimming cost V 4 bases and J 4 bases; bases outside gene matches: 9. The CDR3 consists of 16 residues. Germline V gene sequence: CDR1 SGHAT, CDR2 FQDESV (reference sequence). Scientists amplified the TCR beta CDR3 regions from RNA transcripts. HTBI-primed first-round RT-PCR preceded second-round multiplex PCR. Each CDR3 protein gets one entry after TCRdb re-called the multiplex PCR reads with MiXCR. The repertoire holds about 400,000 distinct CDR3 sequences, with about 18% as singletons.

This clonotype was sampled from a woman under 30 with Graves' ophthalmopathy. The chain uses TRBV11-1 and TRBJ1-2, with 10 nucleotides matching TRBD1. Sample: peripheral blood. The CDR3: CASSSGQGFDIYGYTF. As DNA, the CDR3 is TGTGCCAGCAGCTCGGGACAGGGGTTCGATATCTATGGCTACACCTTC.